The 8 T cell receptor beta chains presented below share a single source sample, sequenced in a study of OX40 agonist ivuxolimab in advanced cancers. TCRdb's copy holds only in-frame clones and misses some; the assay was immunoSEQ multiplex PCR. The top ten hold roughly 6.5% of the sample, which has around 55,000 clones, over 60% seen once. This material consisted of CD4+ or CD8+ T cells sorted from blood, taken in a trial of the OX40 agonist ivuxolimab. The receptors were gathered from an adult with an advanced solid tumor such as melanoma, head and neck, liver or kidney cancer.

This clone was recorded once. The chain recombines TRBV7-2 with TRBJ2-2; no clear D gene. V lost 2 bases to trimming and J lost 7 bases, with 8 bases between them. Germline values: CDR1 SGHTA, CDR2 FQGNSA. This CDR3 spans 13 amino acids. The CDR3 region is CASSLTWGGELFF. In nucleotides, the CDR3 is TGTGCCAGCAGCTTAACTTGGGGCGGGGAGCTGTTTTTT.

This clone was recorded once. This chain links TRBV6-4 with TRBJ1-1, with D possibly matching TRBD1 (6 bases). The CDR3 spans 14 residues. Germline V gene data show CDR1 as MRHNA and CDR2 as SNTAGT. V was cut by 5 bases and J by 1 base, with 11 bases left in between. The CDR3 sequence is CASSLRGGNTEAFF. The CDR3 DNA reads as TGTGCCAGCAGTCTCCGAGGGGGGAACACTGAAGCTTTCTTT.

The chain employs TRBV6-6 and TRBJ2-5; 10 bases line up with TRBD2. CDR3 size: 15 residues. CDR1 is MNHNY and CDR2 is SVGAGI in the germline V gene (reference sequence). The V gene end was trimmed by 4 bases and the J gene end by 5 bases; junction bases not matched to a gene: 7. In nucleotides, the CDR3 is TGTGCCAGCAGTTCTCACACTAGCGGGAAGGAGACCCAGTACTTC. It codes for CASSSHTSGKETQYF.

V usage is TRBV7-9 and J usage is TRBJ2-3; either TRBD1 or TRBD2 may fit D (6 bases each). This CDR3 has 15 amino acids. V was trimmed by 1 base and J by 3 bases, leaving 11 bases between them. Germline V gene data show CDR1 as SEHNR and CDR2 as FQNEAQ (reference sequence). This CDR3 reads CASSLDGGSTDTQYF. The CDR3 nucleotides are TGTGCCAGCAGCTTAGACGGGGGCTCGACAGATACGCAGTATTTT.

The chain uses TRBV19 and TRBJ1-2; no definite D call. CDR3 length: 13 amino acids. Germline assignment: CDR1 LNHDA and CDR2 SQIVND (reference sequence). V lost 4 bases and J lost 5, with 11 bases in between. CDR3 DNA: TGTGCCAGTAGTAGGGCTGACTCATATGGCTACACCTTC. Translation gives CASSRADSYGYTF.

This clone appeared once. V usage is TRBV5-1 and J usage is TRBJ1-1; no definite D call. CDR3 length equals 14 residues. Germline values: CDR1 SGHRS, CDR2 YFSETQ. The germline V and J ends were trimmed by 4 bases and 5 bases, with 15 bases remaining between them. The CDR3 region is CASSHKDSLTEAFF. The CDR3 DNA follows: TGCGCCAGCAGCCACAAGGACTCATTAACTGAAGCTTTCTTT.

The V gene is TRBV4-1, the J gene TRBJ1-1, with 7 positions matching TRBD1. Trimming at V came to 6 bases and at J to 6 bases, leaving 10 bases not matched to a gene. The CDR3 is 14 amino acids. CDR1 and CDR2 (germline): MGHRA, YSYEKL. The CDR3 reads CASRLRDSEAEAFF. The CDR3 DNA follows: TGCGCCAGCAGACTGAGGGACAGTGAGGCTGAAGCTTTCTTT.

The chain carries TRBV5-4 and TRBJ2-5; D call uncertain. This CDR3 has 14 amino acids. Looked up from germline, CDR1 is SGHNT and CDR2 is YYREEE (reference sequence). Between the trimmed V and J ends, which lost 0 bases and 0 bases, there was a span of 6 bases. CDR3 amino acids: CASSLGRYQETQYF. The CDR3 region has the DNA TGTGCCAGCAGCTTGGGGCGGTACCAAGAGACCCAGTACTTC.